This T cell receptor beta chain derives from a study of blood T cell repertoires in COVID-19. About the study: Collection of acute and convalescent COVID-19 samples took place in the United States, Italy and Spain.

This CDR3 contains 16 residues. Germline CDR1 is SEHNR and CDR2 is FQNEAQ (reference sequence). Losses at the gene ends were 5 bases for V and 0 bases for J; bases not matched to a gene: 7. Authors' methods: For nucleated cells, counts were estimated from reference gene primer amplification. Libraries were prepared by immunoSEQ multiplex PCR; TCRdb keeps only in-frame clonotypes and omits some of them. V, J and clone size reflect that table, while D and trimming were determined from the DNA. Here the sample spans fewer than 300,000 clones, under 90% being singletons. The age range of participants was about 18 to 100 years, with residence in about 25 US areas. Two negative PCRs, clearance, or symptom resolution characterized the recovered Cohort 3 donors.

The J gene is TRBJ1-5, the V gene TRBV7-9, with 7 bases fitting TRBD1. Sequenced material: PBMCs or T cells enriched from blood (not recorded which). The clonotype originates from a man aged 18 to 30 who had recovered from COVID-19. CDR3 nucleotides: TGTGCCAGCAGCGCCGGGACAGCAAATAGCAATCAGCCCCAGCATTTT. Protein: CASSAGTANSNQPQHF.